This T cell receptor beta chain was sequenced for a study of T cells in Graves' hyperthyroidism and ophthalmopathy. There were TCR beta CDR3 regions amplified from RNA transcripts. Primed by the HTBI set, a first-round RT-PCR was run on the TCR CDR3. TCRdb processed the multiplex PCR reads anew with MiXCR; each CDR3 protein has one entry. The data contain a few hundred thousand distinct CDR3 sequences, roughly 15% of them seen just once; the ten biggest clones take up 20%. Diagnoses used clinical symptoms, serum thyroxine and TRAb, thyroid ultrasound and orbital computed tomography. Using 10 ml of fresh peripheral blood, PBMCs were prepared. This clonotype was recorded at least ten times. The source of this sequence is a woman in her twenties or thirties with Graves' ophthalmopathy. Sequences were obtained from blood.

CDR3: CASSKTGDPNEKLFF. The CDR3 nucleotides read TGCGCCAGCAGCAAGACAGGGGATCCTAATGAAAAACTGTTTTTT. V is TRBV5-1 and J is TRBJ1-4, with 8 bases matching TRBD1. Germline CDR1 and CDR2: SGHRS and YFSETQ. The CDR3 has 15 amino acids. The trim removed 4 bases at V and 3 bases at J, leaving 5 bases unmatched.